This TCR beta chain originates from a study of cytomegalovirus exposure and HLA in healthy donors. The donors gave bone marrow, and they were healthy. PCR employed 60 Vbeta and 13 Jbeta primers. Some clones are missing from TCRdb's copy, which holds only in-frame ones; the method was immunoSEQ multiplex PCR. Of some 95,000 clones listed, around 84% are singletons. Study findings and constraints: Certain sequence variants were highly shared and formed a cluster, and this cluster was likely a sequencing artifact. Near-uniform donor sequencing depth was presumed by presence/absence analyses. Later on, an analysis showed TCR association rates differing by HLA locus, with DRB1 the most and HLA-C the fewest.

Concerning this clone itself: Its cognate antigen is unknown.

The TCR sequence derives from a woman between 40 and 50 years old in good health and CMV-seropositive. The sequenced sample was PBMCs.

CDR3 loop: CASSRSGEETQYF. The CDR3 nucleotides are TGTGCCAGCAGCCGTAGCGGAGAAGAGACCCAGTACTTC. The V and J genes are TRBV7-3 and TRBJ2-5; tentatively, D is TRBD2 (6 bases). Trimming left V 5 bases short and J 3 bases short, with 10 bases between. Germline V CDR1 and CDR2: SGHTA, FQGTGA. The CDR3 length is 13 residues.